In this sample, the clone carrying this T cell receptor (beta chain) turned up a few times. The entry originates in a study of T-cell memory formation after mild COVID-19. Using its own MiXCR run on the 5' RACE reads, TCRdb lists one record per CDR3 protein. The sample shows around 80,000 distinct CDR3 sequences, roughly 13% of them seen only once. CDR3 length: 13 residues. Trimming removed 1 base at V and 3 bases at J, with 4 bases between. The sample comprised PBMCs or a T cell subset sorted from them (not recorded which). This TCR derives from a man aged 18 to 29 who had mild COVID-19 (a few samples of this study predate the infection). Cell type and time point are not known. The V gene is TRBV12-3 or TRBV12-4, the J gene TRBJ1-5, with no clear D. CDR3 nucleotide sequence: TGTGCCAGCAGTTTAGGGAACAATCAGCCCCAGCATTTT. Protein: CASSLGNNQPQHF.